This TCR beta chain was identified during a study of blood T cell repertoires in COVID-19. Study background: There were acute and convalescent COVID-19 samples, and they came from the United States, Italy and Spain. Sources were T cells, B-cell-depleted T cells, or PBMCs; the material itself was cDNA or gDNA.

Germline-derived CDR1 and CDR2 are MGHRA and YSYEKL. Trimming took off 3 bases at V and 2 bases at J, with 10 bases between the two ends. The CDR3 runs 15 residues. Authors' data handling: Estimation of nucleated cell counts was performed using reference gene primer amplification. Sequencing was performed with immunoSEQ multiplex PCR; in TCRdb, only in-frame clones are kept and a portion is missing. V and J calls and clone size are those listed in that table; D and trimming were worked out from the DNA. Among roughly 70,000 clones listed, about 90% were seen once. This rearrangement joins TRBV4-1 to TRBJ1-4, with TRBD1 as a possible D gene (5 bases). Material: peripheral blood. The receptor was derived from a man aged 50-60 years with active COVID-19. CDR3 bases: TGCGCCAGCAGCCACGACAGTTCGACTAATGAAAAACTGTTTTTT. As protein: CASSHDSSTNEKLFF.